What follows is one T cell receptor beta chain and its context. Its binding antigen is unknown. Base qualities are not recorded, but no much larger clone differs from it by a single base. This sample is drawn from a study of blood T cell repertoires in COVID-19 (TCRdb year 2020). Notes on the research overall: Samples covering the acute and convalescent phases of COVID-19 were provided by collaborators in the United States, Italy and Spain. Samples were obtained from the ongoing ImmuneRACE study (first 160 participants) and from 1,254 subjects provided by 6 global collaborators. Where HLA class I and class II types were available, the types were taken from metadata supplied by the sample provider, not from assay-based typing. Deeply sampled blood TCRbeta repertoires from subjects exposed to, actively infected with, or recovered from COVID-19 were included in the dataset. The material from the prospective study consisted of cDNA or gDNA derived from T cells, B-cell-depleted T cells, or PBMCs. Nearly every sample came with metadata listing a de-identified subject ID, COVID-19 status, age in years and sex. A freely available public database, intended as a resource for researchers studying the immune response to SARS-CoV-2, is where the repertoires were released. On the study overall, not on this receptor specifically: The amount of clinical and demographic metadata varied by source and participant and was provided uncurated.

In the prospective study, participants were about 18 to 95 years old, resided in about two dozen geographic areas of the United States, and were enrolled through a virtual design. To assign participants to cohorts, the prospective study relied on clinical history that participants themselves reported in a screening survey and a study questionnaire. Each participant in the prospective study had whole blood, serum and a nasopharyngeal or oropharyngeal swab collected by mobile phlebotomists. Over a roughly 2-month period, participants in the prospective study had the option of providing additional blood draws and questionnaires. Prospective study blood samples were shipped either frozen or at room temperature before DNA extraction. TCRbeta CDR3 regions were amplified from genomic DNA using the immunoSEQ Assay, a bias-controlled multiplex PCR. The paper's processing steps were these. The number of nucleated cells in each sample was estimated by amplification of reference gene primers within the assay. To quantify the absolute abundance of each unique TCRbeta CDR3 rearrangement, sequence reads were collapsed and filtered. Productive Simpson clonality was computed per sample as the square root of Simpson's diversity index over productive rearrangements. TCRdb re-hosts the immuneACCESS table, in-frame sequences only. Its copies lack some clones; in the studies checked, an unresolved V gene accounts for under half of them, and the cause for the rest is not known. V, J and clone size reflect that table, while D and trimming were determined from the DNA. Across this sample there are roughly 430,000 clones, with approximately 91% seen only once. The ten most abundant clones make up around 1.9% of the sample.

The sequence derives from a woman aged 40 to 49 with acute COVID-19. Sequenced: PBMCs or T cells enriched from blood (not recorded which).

The DNA is TGCGCCAGCAGCTGGGCCGGGACTAGCAACGAGCAGTACTTC. This codes for CASSWAGTSNEQYF. Recombination connected TRBV5-1 to TRBJ2-7, with 9 bases aligning to TRBD2. V is cut back by 3 bases and J by 5 bases, with 6 bases in the junction unmatched. The cysteine opens and the phenylalanine closes a CDR3 of 14 amino acids. CDR3 DNA only is kept here, 42 bases in frame from base 1. The germline V gene specifies SGHRS as CDR1 and YFSETQ as CDR2. This CDR3, with the reference TRBV5-1 and TRBJ2-7 proteins standing in past its ends, gives the full variable domain KAGVTQTPRYLIKTRGQQVTLSCSPISGHRSVSWYQQTPGQGLQFLFEYFSETQRNKGNFPGRFSGRQFSNSRSEMNVSTLELGDSALYLCASSWAGTSNEQYFGPGTRLTVT.